These 5 T cell receptor beta chains share one sample of origin, sequenced in a study of OX40 agonist ivuxolimab in advanced cancers. Sequencing was performed with immunoSEQ multiplex PCR; in TCRdb, only in-frame clones are kept and a portion is missing. The sample shows over 45,000 clones, 60% to 85% of them seen only once. The sample was CD4+ or CD8+ T cells sorted from blood, taken in a trial of the OX40 agonist ivuxolimab. The source of these receptors is an adult with an advanced solid tumor such as melanoma, head and neck, liver or kidney cancer.

The chain is built from TRBV5-1 and TRBJ2-1; D perhaps matches TRBD1 (5 bases). The V gene lost 0 bases and the J gene lost 7 bases, with 11 bases spanning the gap. The CDR3 extends over 14 amino acids. Looked up from germline, CDR1 is SGHRS and CDR2 is YFSETQ. The DNA of the CDR3 is TGCGCCAGCAGCTTGGGGGCCGCAGGGAATGAGCAGTTCTTC. This translates into CASSLGAAGNEQFF.

V usage is TRBV6-5 and J usage is TRBJ2-7, with 9 bases lining up with TRBD2. CDR1 is MNHEY, CDR2 SVGAGI, per germline. With 6 bases clipped from V and 3 bases from J, the junction kept 9 bases outside the gene matches. The CDR3 has 15 amino acids. In DNA, the CDR3 is TGTGCCAGCAGCGCCGGGACTAGCCGGGGCTACGAGCAGTACTTC. Encoded protein: CASSAGTSRGYEQYF.

The V gene is TRBV30, the J gene TRBJ1-3, with a tentative D call TRBD1 (5 bases). The CDR3 contains 15 residues. Trimming took 0 bases from V and 0 from J, leaving 9 bases between them. Germline-derived CDR1 and CDR2 are GTSNPN and SVGIG (reference sequence). CDR3 bases: TGTGCCTGGAGTGTACGGGGCAGCTCTGGAAACACCATATATTTT. Protein sequence: CAWSVRGSSGNTIYF.

V gene TRBV27 combines with J gene TRBJ1-3, with D unresolved. Germline CDR1 is MNHEY and CDR2 is SMNVEV (reference sequence). This CDR3 has 13 amino acids. CDR3 bases: TGTGCGAGGAACTGGGGAGCGGGAAACACCATATATTTT. It translates to CARNWGAGNTIYF.

The rearrangement links TRBV11-2 to TRBJ1-3; 10 bases match TRBD1. Losses at the gene ends were 5 bases for V and 3 bases for J; bases not matched to a gene: 10. The CDR3 totals 17 residues. Germline-derived CDR1 and CDR2 are SGHAT and FQNNGV. The CDR3 region has the DNA TGTGCCAGCAGCCTCGACAGGGGGCAGTCGTTTGGAAACACCATATATTTT. Its protein product is CASSLDRGQSFGNTIYF.